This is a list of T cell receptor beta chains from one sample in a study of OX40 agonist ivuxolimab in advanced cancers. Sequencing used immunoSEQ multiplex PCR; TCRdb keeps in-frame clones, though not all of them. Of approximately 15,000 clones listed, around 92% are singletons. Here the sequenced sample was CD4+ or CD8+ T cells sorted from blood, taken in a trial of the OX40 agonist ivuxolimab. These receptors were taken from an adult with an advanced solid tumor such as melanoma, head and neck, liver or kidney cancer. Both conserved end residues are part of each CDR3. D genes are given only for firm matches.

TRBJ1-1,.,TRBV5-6,CASSSDFTEAFF
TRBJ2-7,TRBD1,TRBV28,CASSLWGQGPGEQYF
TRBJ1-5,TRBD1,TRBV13,CASSLEGAGTGRQPQHF
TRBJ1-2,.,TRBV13,CASSPAGGRDVYGYTF
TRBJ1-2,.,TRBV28,CATFSPGINYGYTF
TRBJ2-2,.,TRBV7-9,CARVGAPGELFF
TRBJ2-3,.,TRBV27,CASSGVTDTQYF
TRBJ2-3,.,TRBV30,CAWSVGGGRVDTQYF
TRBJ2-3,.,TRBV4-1,CASSQDRDRDTQYF
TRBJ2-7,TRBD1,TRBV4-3,CASSQDGETGYYEQYF
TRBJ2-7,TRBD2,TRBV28,CASSRRRLAGGPGEQYF
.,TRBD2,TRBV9,CASSLSGSSSYEQYF
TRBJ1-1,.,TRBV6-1,CASSVLNTEAFF
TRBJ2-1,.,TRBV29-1,CSVDRKGGAYNEQFF
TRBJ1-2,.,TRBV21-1,CASSPEGQSYTF
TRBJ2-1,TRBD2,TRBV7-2,CASSLEVLAGGYRSEQFF
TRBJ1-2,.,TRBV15,CATSRDLMGGGRPGYTF
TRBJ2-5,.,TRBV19,CASSAGRRAALQETQYF
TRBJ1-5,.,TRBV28,CASTPDSFNQPQHF
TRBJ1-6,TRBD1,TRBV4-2,CASSQGQGAANSPLHF
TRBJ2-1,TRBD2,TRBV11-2,CASSSTSGSYNEQFF
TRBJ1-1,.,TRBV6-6,CASSYSALNTEAFF
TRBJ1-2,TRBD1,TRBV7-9,CASSNPGTGDYGYTF
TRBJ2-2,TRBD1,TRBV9,CASSGTGIAGELFF
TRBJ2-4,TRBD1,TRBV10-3,CAISDPGQGVGGIQYF
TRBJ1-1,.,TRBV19,CASTPSGDEAFF
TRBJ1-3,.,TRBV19,CASEGESDTIYF
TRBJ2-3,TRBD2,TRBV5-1,CASSLEPSGRGDTQYF
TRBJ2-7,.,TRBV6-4,CASSDLTREHGHEQYF
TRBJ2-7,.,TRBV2,CASRDSPYEQYF
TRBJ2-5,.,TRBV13,CASSSNRLVETQYF
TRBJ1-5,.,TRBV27,CASSLSSLQPQHF
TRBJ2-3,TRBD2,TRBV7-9,CASSPGGSSPTDTQYF
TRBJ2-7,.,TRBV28,CASSAITGEGEYEQYF
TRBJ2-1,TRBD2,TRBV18,CASSPPSGPKYNEQFF
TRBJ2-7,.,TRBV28,CASSFAGAYEQYF
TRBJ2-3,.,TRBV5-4,CASSLGNGLYTDTQYF
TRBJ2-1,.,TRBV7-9,CASSSRLSSYNEQFF
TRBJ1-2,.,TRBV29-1,CSVPQDGYYGYTF
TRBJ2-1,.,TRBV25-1,CASSQDRYNEQFF
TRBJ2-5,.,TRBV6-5,CASKGERQETQYF
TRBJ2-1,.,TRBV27,CASSLSGQGGYNEQFF
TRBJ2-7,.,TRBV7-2,CASSFTYEQYF
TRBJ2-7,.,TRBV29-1,CSVEGTNDPEQYF
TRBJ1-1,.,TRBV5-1,CASSSSAYNTEAFF
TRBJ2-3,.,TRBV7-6,CASSLTASSTDTQYF
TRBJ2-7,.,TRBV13,CASSPEGFSYEQYF
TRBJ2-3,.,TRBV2,CASSGSTDTQYF
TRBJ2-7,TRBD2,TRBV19,CASSIGEGPYEQYF
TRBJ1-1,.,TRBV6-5,CASSRTWYTEAFF
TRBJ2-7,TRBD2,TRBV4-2,CASSHGSGGAWYEQYF
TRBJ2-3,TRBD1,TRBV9,CASSPSGTGGTDTQYF
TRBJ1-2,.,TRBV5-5,CASSLTANYGYTF
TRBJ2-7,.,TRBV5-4,CASSLGGLSEQYF
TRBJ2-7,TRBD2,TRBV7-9,CASSLNRTRADHEQYF
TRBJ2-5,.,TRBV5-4,CASASRGTQYF
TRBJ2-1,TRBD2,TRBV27,CASTGGGAGVDYEQFF
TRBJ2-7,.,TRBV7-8,CASSFGQRVEQYF
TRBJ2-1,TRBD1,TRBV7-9,CASSRTGTGNNEQFF